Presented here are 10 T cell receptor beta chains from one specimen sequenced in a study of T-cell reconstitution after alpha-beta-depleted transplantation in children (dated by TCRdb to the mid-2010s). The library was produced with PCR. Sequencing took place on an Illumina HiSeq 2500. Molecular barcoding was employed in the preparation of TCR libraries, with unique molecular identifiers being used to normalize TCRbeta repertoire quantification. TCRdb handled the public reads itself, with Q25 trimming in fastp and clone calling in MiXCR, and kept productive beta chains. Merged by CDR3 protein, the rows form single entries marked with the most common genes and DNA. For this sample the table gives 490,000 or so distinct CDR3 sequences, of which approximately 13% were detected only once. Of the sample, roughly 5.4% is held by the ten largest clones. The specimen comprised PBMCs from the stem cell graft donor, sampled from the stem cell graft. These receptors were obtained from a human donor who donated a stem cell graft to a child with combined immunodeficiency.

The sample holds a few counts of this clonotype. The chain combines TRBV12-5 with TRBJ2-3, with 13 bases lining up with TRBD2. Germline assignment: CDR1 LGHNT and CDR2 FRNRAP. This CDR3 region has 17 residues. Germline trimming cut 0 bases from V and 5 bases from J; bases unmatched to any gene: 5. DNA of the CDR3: TGTGCTAGTGGTTTGGTAGGACTAGCGGGAGTGGAAGATACGCAGTATTTT. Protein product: CASGLVGLAGVEDTQYF.

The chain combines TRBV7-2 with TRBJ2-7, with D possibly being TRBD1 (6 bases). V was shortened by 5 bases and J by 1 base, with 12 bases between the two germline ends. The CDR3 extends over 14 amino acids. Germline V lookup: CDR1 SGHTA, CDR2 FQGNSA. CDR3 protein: CASSNPGHSYEQYF. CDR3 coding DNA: TGTGCCAGCAGCAACCCGGGACATTCCTACGAGCAGTACTTC.

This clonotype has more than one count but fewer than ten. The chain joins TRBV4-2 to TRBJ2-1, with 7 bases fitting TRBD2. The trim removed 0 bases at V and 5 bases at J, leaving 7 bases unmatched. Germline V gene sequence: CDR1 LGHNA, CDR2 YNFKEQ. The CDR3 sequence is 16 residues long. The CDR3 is CASSQDRPGGHNEQFF. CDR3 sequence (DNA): TGTGCCAGCAGCCAAGACAGGCCGGGGGGTCACAATGAGCAGTTCTTC.

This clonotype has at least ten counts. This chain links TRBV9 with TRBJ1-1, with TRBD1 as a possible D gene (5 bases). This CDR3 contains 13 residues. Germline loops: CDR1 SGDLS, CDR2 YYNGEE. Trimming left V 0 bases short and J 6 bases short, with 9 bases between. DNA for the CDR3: TGTGCCAGCAGCGTAGATTCAGGGTCTGAAGCTTTCTTT. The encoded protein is CASSVDSGSEAFF.

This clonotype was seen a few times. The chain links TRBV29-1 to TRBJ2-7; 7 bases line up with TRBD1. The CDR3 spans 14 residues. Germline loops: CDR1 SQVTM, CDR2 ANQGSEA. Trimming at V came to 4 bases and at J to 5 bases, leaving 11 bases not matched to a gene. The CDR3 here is CSVGEGGDFHEQYF. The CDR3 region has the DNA TGCAGCGTTGGGGAAGGGGGCGACTTCCACGAGCAGTACTTC.

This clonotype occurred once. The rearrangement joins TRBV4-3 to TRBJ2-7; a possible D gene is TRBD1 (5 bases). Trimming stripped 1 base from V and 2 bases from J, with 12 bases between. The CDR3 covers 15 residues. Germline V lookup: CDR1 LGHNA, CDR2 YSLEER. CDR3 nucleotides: TGCGCCAGCAGCCAAGGGGGCGAGCGCCCCTACGAGCAGTACTTC. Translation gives CASSQGGERPYEQYF.

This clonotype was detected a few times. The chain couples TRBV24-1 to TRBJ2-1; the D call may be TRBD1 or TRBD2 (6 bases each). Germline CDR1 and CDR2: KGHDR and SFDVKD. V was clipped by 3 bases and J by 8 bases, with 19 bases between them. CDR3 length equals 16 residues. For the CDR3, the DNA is TGTGCCACCAGTGATCCGGGGACATTAGCGGCCGATGAGCAGTTCTTC. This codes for CATSDPGTLAADEQFF.

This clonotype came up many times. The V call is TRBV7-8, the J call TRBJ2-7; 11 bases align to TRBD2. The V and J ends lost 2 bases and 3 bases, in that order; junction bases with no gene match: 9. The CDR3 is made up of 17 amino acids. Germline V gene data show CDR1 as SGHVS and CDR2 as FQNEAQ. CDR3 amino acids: CASSLRLAGMKDYEQYF. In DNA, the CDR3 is TGTGCCAGCAGCTTAAGACTAGCGGGGATGAAGGACTACGAGCAGTACTTC.

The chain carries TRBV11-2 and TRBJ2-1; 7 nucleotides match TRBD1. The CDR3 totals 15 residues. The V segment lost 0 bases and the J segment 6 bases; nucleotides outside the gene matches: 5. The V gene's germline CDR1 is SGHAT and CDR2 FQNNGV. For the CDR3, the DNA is TGTGCCAGCAGCTTAGACTCAACAGGGGCCAATGAGCAGTTCTTC. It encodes CASSLDSTGANEQFF.

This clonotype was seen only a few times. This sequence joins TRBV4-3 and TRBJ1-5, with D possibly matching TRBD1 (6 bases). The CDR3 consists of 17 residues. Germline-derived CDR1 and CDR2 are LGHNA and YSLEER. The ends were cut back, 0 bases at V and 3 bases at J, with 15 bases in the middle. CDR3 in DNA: TGCGCCAGCAGCCAAGATGTACGGGGGGCTCTCAATCAGCCCCAGCATTTT. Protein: CASSQDVRGALNQPQHF.